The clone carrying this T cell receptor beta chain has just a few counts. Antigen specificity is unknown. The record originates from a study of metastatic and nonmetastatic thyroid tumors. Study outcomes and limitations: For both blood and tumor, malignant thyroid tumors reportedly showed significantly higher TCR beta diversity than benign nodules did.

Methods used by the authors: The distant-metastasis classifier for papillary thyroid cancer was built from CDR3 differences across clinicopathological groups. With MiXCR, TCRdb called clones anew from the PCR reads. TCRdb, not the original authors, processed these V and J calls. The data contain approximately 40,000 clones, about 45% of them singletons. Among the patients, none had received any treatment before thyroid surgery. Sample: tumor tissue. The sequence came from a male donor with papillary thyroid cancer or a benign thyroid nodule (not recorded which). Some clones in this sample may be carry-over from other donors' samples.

CDR3 coding DNA: TGCAGTGCTAGAGACCCCTTTAGCGGCACCCAAGGGGAGACCCAGTACTTC. Protein sequence: CSARDPFSGTQGETQYF. The rearrangement links TRBV20-1 to TRBJ2-5, with a tentative D call TRBD2 (6 bases). Germline CDR1 reads DFQATT; CDR2 reads SNEGSKA (reference sequence). Trimming pared 0 bases from V and 5 bases from J, leaving 22 bases between. The CDR3 consists of 17 residues.